What follows are 23 T cell receptor beta chains derived from one specimen sequenced in a study of Graves' ophthalmopathy and Graves' hyperthyroidism. From RNA, the CDR3 regions of TCR beta chains were amplified and sequenced. Second-round multiplex PCR came after a first-round RT-PCR that employed HTBI primers. A single record per CDR3 protein comes from TCRdb applying MiXCR to the multiplex PCR reads. This sample yields 900,000 to 1,200,000 distinct CDR3 sequences, of which 35% to 45% are seen a single time; 8.5% to 14% belongs to the top ten. Material: peripheral blood or thyroid tissue (not recorded which). The receptors were sampled from an adult man with Graves' hyperthyroidism.

This clonotype was counted many times. J is TRBJ1-5 and V is TRBV19; D is uncertain. The CDR3 extends over 13 amino acids. V was trimmed by 3 bases and J by 11 bases, leaving 14 bases between them. From germline, CDR1 is LNHDA and CDR2 SQIVND (reference sequence). CDR3 DNA: TGTGCCAGTAGTATCTCTTCAGTACAGTCCCAGCATTTT. Translating gives CASSISSVQSQHF.

The chain has TRBV25-1 and TRBJ2-6, with TRBD1 as a possible D gene (6 bases). Germline V gives CDR1 MGHDK, CDR2 SYGVNS. CDR3 size: 14 residues. V gave up 8 bases and J gave up 4 bases, with 12 bases separating them. The CDR3 DNA follows: TGTGCCAGCGGCCAGGGGTTCGGGGCCAACGTCCTGACTTTC. Protein: CASGQGFGANVLTF.

The chain uses TRBV7-2 and TRBJ1-5; 7 nucleotides line up with TRBD1. V trimming: 5 bases; J trimming: 2 bases; junction bases outside the gene matches: 12. CDR3 length: 17 amino acids. Germline CDR1 reads SGHTA; CDR2 reads FQGNSA. CDR3 residues: CASSQDPDREGNQPQHF. The CDR3 DNA is TGTGCCAGCAGCCAAGATCCCGACAGGGAGGGCAATCAGCCCCAGCATTTT.

This clonotype showed up just a few times. The chain has TRBV27 and TRBJ2-7; D is unclear. Germline CDR1 reads MNHEY; CDR2 reads SMNVEV (reference sequence). The CDR3 has 15 amino acids. Between the trimmed V and J ends, which lost 3 bases and 0 bases, there was a span of 12 bases. CDR3 loop: CASSFLDQSSYEQYF. CDR3 bases: TGTGCCAGCAGTTTCTTAGATCAGAGCTCCTACGAGCAGTACTTC.

This clonotype has more than one count but fewer than ten. V is TRBV6-5 and J is TRBJ2-7, with 11 bases identical to TRBD2. The CDR3 is 15 amino acids. J lost 3 bases, V lost 6 bases, and 7 bases had no gene match. Germline-derived CDR1 and CDR2 are MNHEY and SVGAGI. Here the CDR3 reads CASRPLAGGIYEQYF. For the CDR3, the DNA is TGTGCCAGCAGACCCCTAGCGGGAGGCATCTACGAGCAGTACTTC.

J is TRBJ2-2 and V is TRBV29-1, with a tentative D call TRBD1 (6 bases). The CDR3 sequence is 15 residues long. V lost 4 bases and J lost 1, with 13 bases in between. Germline loops: CDR1 SQVTM, CDR2 ANQGSEA. The CDR3 DNA reads TGCAGCGTTGCGGCAGGGGCCGTGAACACCGGGGAGCTGTTTTTT. The encoded protein is CSVAAGAVNTGELFF.

This clonotype has just a few counts. A much larger clone differs from this one at a single base, so this may be a read error. It is likely a read error, because the conserved phenylalanine at the end of the CDR3 is missing. The chain has TRBV7-8 and TRBJ1-1; D is unclear. V was trimmed by 1 base and J by 1 base, leaving 10 bases between them. This CDR3 is 15 amino acids long. The germline V gene encodes CDR1 SGHVS and CDR2 FQNEAQ. For the CDR3, the DNA is TGTGCCAGCAGCTTAGGCCTACGTGGGAACACTGAAGCTTTCCTT. Translation: CASSLGLRGNTEAFL.

There are a few counts of this clonotype. This rearrangement joins TRBV6-5 to TRBJ1-1, with no clear D. Looked up from germline, CDR1 is MNHEY and CDR2 is SVGAGI. The CDR3 runs to 12 residues. Trimming took off 2 bases at V and 6 bases at J, with 7 bases between the two ends. The CDR3 protein is CASSYVGAEAFF. CDR3 bases: TGTGCCAGCAGTTACGTAGGTGCTGAAGCTTTCTTT.

The chain couples TRBV29-1 to TRBJ2-5, with 10 bases fitting TRBD2. The CDR3 sequence is 13 residues long. V lost 1 base to trimming and J lost 4 bases; unmatched junction nucleotides: 0. Looked up from germline, CDR1 is SQVTM and CDR2 is ANQGSEA. CDR3 residues: CSVEGTSGETQYF. The CDR3 region has the DNA TGCAGCGTTGAAGGGACTAGCGGAGAGACCCAGTACTTC.

In regard to this clonotype: A much larger clone differs by one base, so this may be a read error. This sequence joins TRBV7-3 and TRBJ2-2; 8 bases agree with TRBD2. CDR1 is SGHTA and CDR2 is FQGTGA in the germline V gene. The CDR3 is 15 amino acids. This CDR3 reads CAGSWGLANTGELFF. In DNA form, the CDR3 reads TGTGCCGGCAGCTGGGGACTAGCGAACACCGGGGAGCTGTTTTTT.

The chain employs TRBV4-1 and TRBJ2-7; a possible D gene is TRBD1 (6 bases). The CDR3 totals 16 residues. In germline, CDR1 is MGHRA, CDR2 YSYEKL. Trimming removed 0 bases from V and 0 bases from J, with 12 bases in between. The CDR3 sequence is CASSQETGSASYEQYF. The CDR3 nucleotides read TGCGCCAGCAGCCAAGAGACAGGCTCTGCCTCCTACGAGCAGTACTTC.

V usage is TRBV4-3 and J usage is TRBJ2-2, with 9 positions matching TRBD2. Looked up from germline, CDR1 is LGHNA and CDR2 is YSLEER. Trimming removed 0 bases from V and 4 bases from J; junction bases left unmatched: 3. The CDR3 extends over 16 amino acids. The CDR3 DNA is TGCGCCAGCAGCCAAGAAAAGCGGGGGGTCACCGGGGAGCTGTTTTTT. This translates into CASSQEKRGVTGELFF.

The CDR3 spells CASSTPTTTGLQETQYF. The CDR3 region has the DNA TGTGCCAGCAGTACCCCCACCACAACAGGCCTACAAGAGACCCAGTACTTC. The chain has TRBV6-2 or TRBV6-3 and TRBJ2-5; D is possibly TRBD1 (5 bases). The CDR3 extends over 17 amino acids. V was shortened by 5 bases and J by 2 bases, with 21 bases between the two germline ends. Germline loops: CDR1 MNHEY, CDR2 SVGEGT.

The sample holds many counts of this clonotype. J is TRBJ2-5 and V is TRBV7-6; tentative D call: TRBD2 (6 bases). The germline V gene has CDR1 SGHVS and CDR2 FNYEAQ. The germline V and J ends were trimmed by 5 bases and 5 bases, with 12 bases remaining between them. CDR3 length equals 13 residues. The CDR3 region has the DNA TGTGCCAGCAGCATCGGGACTTTTGAGACCCAGTACTTC. This encodes CASSIGTFETQYF.

The chain uses TRBV10-2 and TRBJ2-7; D unresolved. There are 9 residues in the CDR3. Between the trimmed V and J ends, which lost 2 bases and 12 bases, there was a span of 5 bases. The germline gives CDR1 WSHSY, CDR2 SAAADI. CDR3 in DNA: TGCGCCAGCAGTGAGGTCCCGTACTTC. Translating gives CASSEVPYF.

This chain joins TRBV29-1 and TRBJ1-1; 7 nucleotides agree with TRBD1. This CDR3 has 13 amino acids. The germline V gene has CDR1 SQVTM and CDR2 ANQGSEA. V dropped 6 bases and J dropped 4; count of bases not matched to a gene: 8. CDR3 amino acids: CSVAGGRTTEAFF. CDR3 DNA: TGCAGCGTCGCAGGGGGTAGGACCACTGAAGCTTTCTTT.

As regards this clonotype: A much larger clone is a single base away; this may be a read error. The J gene is TRBJ2-5, the V gene TRBV7-9; 9 bases fit TRBD2. V was pared by 5 bases and J by 5 bases, with 12 bases of the junction left unmatched. Germline CDR1 SEHNR, CDR2 FQNEAQ (reference sequence). The CDR3 length is 16 residues. This CDR3 reads CASSPTGGRAWETQYF. The CDR3 coding sequence is TGTGCCAGCAGCCCTACTGGCGGGAGGGCCTGGGAGACCCAGTACTTC. Using reference TRBV7-9 and TRBJ2-5 for the parts outside the CDR3, the full variable domain is DTGVSQNPRHKITKRGQNVTFRCDPISEHNRLYWYRQTLGQGPEFLTYFQNEAQLEKSRLLSDRFSAERPKGSFSTLEIQRTEQGDSAMYLCASSPTGGRAWETQYFGPGTRLLVL.

This clonotype was seen just once. The chain has TRBV10-3 and TRBJ2-5; D is possibly TRBD2 (6 bases). The germline V and J ends were trimmed by 10 bases and 4 bases, with 19 bases remaining between them. The CDR3 length is 14 residues. CDR1 is ENHRY and CDR2 is SYGVKD in the germline V gene. DNA of the CDR3: TGTGCCAGCGGCAGATGGGGGGTCCCAGAGACCCAGTACTTC. This gives the protein CASGRWGVPETQYF.

The sample holds a few counts of this clonotype. The chain couples TRBV2 to TRBJ2-7; TRBD2 aligns across 8 bases. V dropped 3 bases and J dropped 3; count of bases not matched to a gene: 7. CDR3 length: 15 residues. Germline V gene lookup returns CDR1 SNHLY and CDR2 FYNNEI. The CDR3 DNA follows: TGTGCCAGCAGTGAGGGCACTAGCGGATTCTACGAGCAGTACTTC. It is translated as CASSEGTSGFYEQYF.

This clonotype has a count of ten or more. V and J are TRBV6-5 and TRBJ1-1; perhaps TRBD1 as D (5 bases). Deletions cut 11 bases from V and 4 bases from J, with 14 bases between. Germline V lookup: CDR1 MNHEY, CDR2 SVGAGI. The CDR3 extends over 12 amino acids. CDR3 sequence reads: CAARDPGTEAFF. The CDR3, as DNA: TGTGCCGCCCGGGACCCGGGCACTGAAGCTTTCTTT.

The table lists this clonotype with a few counts. The chain couples TRBV7-9 to TRBJ1-2, with 7 bases fitting TRBD1. The V gene end was trimmed by 2 bases and the J gene end by 3 bases; junction bases not matched to a gene: 9. Germline assignment: CDR1 SEHNR and CDR2 FQNEAQ (reference sequence). There are 16 residues in the CDR3. This CDR3 reads CASSLPQGSLDYGYTF. Here the CDR3 DNA reads TGTGCCAGCAGCTTACCACAGGGGTCTCTGGACTATGGCTACACCTTC.

This clonotype was observed once. Germline and junction disagree at one end, which may indicate a read error. The J gene is TRBJ2-7, the V gene TRBV20-1; D ambiguous. Germline-derived CDR1 and CDR2 are DFQATT and SNEGSKA (reference sequence). This CDR3 contains 15 residues. The CDR3 bases are TGCAGTGCTAGATCCCCCCGGCCGAGCTCCTACGAGCAGCACTTC. Translating it yields CSARSPRPSSYEQHF.

The chain uses TRBV24-1 and TRBJ1-5; a weak D match, TRBD1 (5 bases). V gave up 4 bases and J gave up 0 bases, with 12 bases separating them. This CDR3 contains 16 residues. CDR1 is KGHDR and CDR2 is SFDVKD in the germline V gene. The CDR3 DNA reads as TGTGCCACCAGTGACCCGAAGGGGTATAGCAATCAGCCCCAGCATTTT. Its protein is CATSDPKGYSNQPQHF.